This entry lists 16 T cell receptor beta chains sequenced from one sample in a study of vaccination effects on CD4 cells after COVID-19. Clones were sequenced by immunoSEQ multiplex PCR, and TCRdb holds only the in-frame ones, with some missing. The sample consists of around 47,000 clones, 65% to 70% of them appearing once. Their target antigens are unknown. Under the ViraFEST assay, PBMC were stimulated with viral peptide pools so that antigen-specific CD4+ T cells expanded. Sequencing was performed afterwards. Culture proceeded for about ten days, and CD4+ T cells were then isolated. According to PCR results, the person was infected with SARS-CoV-2 between March and December 2020. The sequencing used CD4+ T cells from PBMCs cultured with a peptide pool, collected before COVID-19 vaccination. The receptors shown here come from a human donor who had a prior SARS-CoV-2 infection.

This chain joins TRBV11-2 and TRBJ2-7, with D perhaps matching TRBD2 (6 bases). The V and J ends lost 0 bases and 7 bases respectively, with 10 bases between them. There are 13 residues in the CDR3. Germline V CDR1 and CDR2: SGHAT, FQNNGV. As DNA, the CDR3 is TGTGCCAGCAGCTTAGAACCGGGGGTGGAGCAGTACTTC. This sequence encodes CASSLEPGVEQYF.

The chain uses TRBV5-1 and TRBJ2-7, with D perhaps TRBD1 or TRBD2 (5 bases each). The CDR3 covers 18 residues. Germline-derived CDR1 and CDR2 are SGHRS and YFSETQ. V was trimmed by 1 base and J by 2 bases, leaving 22 bases between them. CDR3 sequence reads: CASSLRGTGRWETYEQYF. CDR3 nucleotides: TGCGCCAGCAGCTTGAGGGGCACGGGGAGATGGGAGACCTACGAGCAGTACTTC.

The V and J genes are TRBV7-2 and TRBJ1-4; D is unresolved. This CDR3 is 15 amino acids long. Germline CDR1 and CDR2: SGHTA and FQGNSA. V shed 5 bases and J shed 5 bases, with 15 bases lying between them. This CDR3 reads CASSTQGSHNEKLFF. The CDR3 coding sequence is TGTGCCAGCAGCACTCAAGGCAGCCACAATGAAAAACTGTTTTTT.

This clone showed up just once. The chain links TRBV24-1 to TRBJ2-1; 13 bases are shared with TRBD2. This CDR3 is built from 17 residues. V lost 7 bases and J lost 2; bases outside the gene matches: 7. CDR1 is KGHDR and CDR2 is SFDVKD in the germline V gene. The CDR3 loop is CATSTSGRGRAYNEQFF. The CDR3 nucleotides read TGTGCCACCAGCACTAGCGGGAGGGGGAGGGCCTACAATGAGCAGTTCTTC.

This chain connects TRBV5-1 to TRBJ2-1; unclear D gene. Germline-derived CDR1 and CDR2 are SGHRS and YFSETQ. V lost 0 bases and J lost 3, with 10 bases in between. The CDR3 contains 15 residues. The DNA of the CDR3 is TGCGCCAGCAGCTTGGACGTGGGGATCTACAATGAGCAGTTCTTC. It translates to CASSLDVGIYNEQFF.

The table lists this clone with a count of one. The rearrangement links TRBV2 to TRBJ1-5; D remains unclear. Germline V CDR1 and CDR2: SNHLY, FYNNEI. The CDR3 loop spans 13 amino acids. V lost 11 bases to trimming and J lost 3 bases, with 14 bases between them. CDR3 in DNA: TGTGCCCAGTCACAGAATTACAATCAGCCCCAGCATTTT. This sequence encodes CAQSQNYNQPQHF.

V gene TRBV4-1 combines with J gene TRBJ2-5; TRBD2 agrees at 7 bases. Per the germline V gene, CDR1 is MGHRA and CDR2 is YSYEKL. After removal of 1 base from V and 5 bases from J, the junction contained 4 bases not matched to a gene. The CDR3 spans 14 residues. The CDR3 region has the DNA TGCGCCAGCAGCCAAGGGACTAGATTCGAGACCCAGTACTTC. Amino acid sequence: CASSQGTRFETQYF.

The gene calls are TRBV4-1 and TRBJ1-4; D is uncertain. CDR3 size: 12 residues. V dropped 0 bases and J dropped 10 bases, with 6 bases sitting between them. Germline V lookup: CDR1 MGHRA, CDR2 YSYEKL. The CDR3 DNA reads as TGCGCCAGCAGCCAAGATTTGGGAAAACTGTTTTTT. Protein: CASSQDLGKLFF.

The chain uses TRBV20-1 and TRBJ1-5; D not resolved. Germline V lookup: CDR1 DFQATT, CDR2 SNEGSKA (reference sequence). The CDR3 has 13 amino acids. The V end was cut by 3 bases, the J end by 5 bases, with 11 bases between. The DNA for the CDR3 is TGCAGTGCTAGTCCCGAGTCGGATCAGCCCCAGCATTTT. Residues: CSASPESDQPQHF.

This clone has a handful of counts. This chain joins TRBV4-1 and TRBJ2-2; 13 bases line up with TRBD2. CDR1 and CDR2 from the germline V gene are MGHRA and YSYEKL. Trimming took 0 bases from V and 3 from J; bases not matched to a gene: 7. The CDR3 totals 19 residues. This CDR3 is CASSQERLAGGKHTGELFF. CDR3 DNA sequence: TGCGCCAGCAGCCAAGAACGACTAGCGGGGGGTAAACACACCGGGGAGCTGTTTTTT.

In this sample, this clone turned up a few times. The chain is built from TRBV27 and TRBJ1-1; D is unclear. Germline V gene data show CDR1 as MNHEY and CDR2 as SMNVEV (reference sequence). The CDR3 totals 17 residues. V lost 6 bases, J lost 0 bases, and 20 bases lay in between. The CDR3 nucleotides read TGTGCCAGCAGACCCCTGGGCCGTACACTCATGAACACTGAAGCTTTCTTT. Encoded protein: CASRPLGRTLMNTEAFF.

V usage is TRBV5-4 and J usage is TRBJ2-1; tentative D call: TRBD2 (6 bases). There are 15 residues in the CDR3. Trimming shortened V by 4 bases and J by 3 bases, and 14 bases separated the two germline ends. Germline V gives CDR1 SGHNT, CDR2 YYREEE (reference sequence). This CDR3 is CASSPRGGSYNEQFF. The CDR3 DNA reads as TGTGCCAGCAGCCCTAGGGGAGGAAGCTACAATGAGCAGTTCTTC. The variable domain in full, with the rest retrieved from reference TRBV5-4 and TRBJ2-1, is ETGVTQSPTHLIKTRGQQVTLRCSSQSGHNTVSWYQQALGQGPQFIFQYYREEENGRGNFPPRFSGLQFPNYSSELNVNALELDDSALYLCASSPRGGSYNEQFFGPGTRLTVL.

This clone was counted a few times. J is TRBJ2-1 and V is TRBV15; 8 bases are shared with TRBD2. Unmatched junction bases numbered 15, after V lost 3 bases and J lost 5 bases. This CDR3 spans 18 amino acids. CDR1 is LNHNV and CDR2 is YYDKDF in the germline V gene (reference sequence). CDR3: CATSSPKGGGRPDNEQFF. In nucleotides, the CDR3 is TGTGCCACCAGCAGTCCTAAGGGGGGCGGGAGGCCGGACAATGAGCAGTTCTTC.

The CDR3 bases are TGTGCCTGGAGGATAGGCTTAGACTCGCCCGGGGAGCTGTTTTTT. Its protein product is CAWRIGLDSPGELFF. The V and J genes are TRBV30 and TRBJ2-2; D gene uncertain. Germline values: CDR1 GTSNPN, CDR2 SVGIG (reference sequence). Trimming removed 3 bases from V and 6 bases from J, with 17 bases in between. The CDR3 extends over 15 amino acids.

This clone came up a few times. As DNA, the CDR3 is TGTGCCAGCAGCCAAGTTGTGAGGAACACTGAAGCTTTCTTT. Translated, it gives CASSQVVRNTEAFF. The chain combines TRBV4-2 with TRBJ1-1; D is undetermined. Trimming removed 1 base from V and 1 base from J, with 7 bases in between. CDR1 LGHNA and CDR2 YNFKEQ come from the germline V gene. This CDR3 region has 14 residues.

The V gene is TRBV3-1 (or the pseudogene TRBV3-2), the J gene TRBJ1-1, with a possible D match to TRBD1 (5 bases). The V gene's germline CDR1 is LGHDT and CDR2 YNNKEL (reference sequence). The CDR3 covers 15 residues. With 2 bases removed from V and 5 bases from J, the gap between germline ends came to 15 bases. The CDR3 region has the DNA TGTGCCAGCAGCCAACAGGGCCGCCGAGGGACTGAAGCTTTCTTT. It yields the protein CASSQQGRRGTEAFF.